The subject of this entry is one T cell receptor (beta chain). CDR3 length: 13 residues. Germline V gene data show CDR1 as LNHDA and CDR2 as SQIVND (reference sequence). Trimming left V 5 bases short and J 1 base short, with 8 bases between. The data were obtained in a study of T cell responses to AZD1222 COVID-19 vaccine. Profiled with immunoSEQ multiplex PCR; TCRdb holds only in-frame clones, not every one. The data hold 80,000 to 130,000 clones, with about 86% observed a single time. The clonotype comes from an adult in good health. The chain joins TRBV19 to TRBJ1-1; maybe TRBD1 (6 bases). The source material was peripheral blood, sampled on day 0 of AZD1222 vaccination. The CDR3 sequence is CASSQTGNTEAFF. CDR3 coding DNA: TGTGCCAGTAGTCAGACAGGGAACACTGAAGCTTTCTTT.